The T cell receptor beta chain described here comes from a study of CD8 T cells in Susac syndrome. An input of roughly 0.5 to 1 ug of RNA was subjected to reverse transcription using random hexamers. TCR beta CDR3 was amplified by immunoSEQ multiplex PCR. This amplification extended across 54 Vbeta and 13 Jbeta segments. TCRdb called the immunoSEQ multiplex PCR reads again in MiXCR, with one record for every CDR3 protein. Of 150,000 to 200,000 distinct CDR3 sequences listed, approximately 94% are singletons. Sequences were obtained from CD4+ T cells from PBMCs. The sequence was obtained from a human donor with multiple sclerosis.

CDR3 sequence: CATSGTHGATDTQYF. In nucleotides, the CDR3 is TGTGCCACCAGTGGGACCCATGGCGCCACAGATACGCAGTATTTT. This chain joins TRBV24-1 and TRBJ2-3; D is unclear. This CDR3 has 15 residues. Germline CDR1 reads KGHDR; CDR2 reads SFDVKD. The ends were cut back, 5 bases at V and 2 bases at J, with 13 bases in the middle.